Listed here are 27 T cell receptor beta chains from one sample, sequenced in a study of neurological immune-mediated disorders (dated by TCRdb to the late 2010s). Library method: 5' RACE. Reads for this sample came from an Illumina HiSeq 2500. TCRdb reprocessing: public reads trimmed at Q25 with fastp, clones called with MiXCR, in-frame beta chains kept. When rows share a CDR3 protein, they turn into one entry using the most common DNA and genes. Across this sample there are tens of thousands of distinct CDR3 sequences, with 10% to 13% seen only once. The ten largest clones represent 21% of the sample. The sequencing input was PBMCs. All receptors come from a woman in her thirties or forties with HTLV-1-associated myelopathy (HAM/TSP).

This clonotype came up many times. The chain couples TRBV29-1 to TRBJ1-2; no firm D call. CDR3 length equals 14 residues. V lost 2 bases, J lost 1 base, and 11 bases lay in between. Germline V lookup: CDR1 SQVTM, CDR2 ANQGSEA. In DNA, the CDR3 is TGCAGCGTTGAACGGGAGGAGGTTAACTATGGCTACACCTTC. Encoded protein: CSVEREEVNYGYTF.

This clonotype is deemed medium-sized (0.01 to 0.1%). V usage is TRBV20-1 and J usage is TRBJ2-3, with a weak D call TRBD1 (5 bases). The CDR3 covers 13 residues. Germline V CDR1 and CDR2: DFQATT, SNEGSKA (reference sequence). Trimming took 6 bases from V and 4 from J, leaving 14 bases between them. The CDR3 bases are TGCAGTGCCAGTAGACAGTCCTCAGATACGCAGTATTTT. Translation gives CSASRQSSDTQYF.

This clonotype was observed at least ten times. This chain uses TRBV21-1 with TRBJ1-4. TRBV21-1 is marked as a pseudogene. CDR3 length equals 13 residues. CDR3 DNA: TGTGCCAGCAGCAAAGAGCCCCGTGAAAAACTGTTTTTT. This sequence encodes CASSKEPREKLFF.

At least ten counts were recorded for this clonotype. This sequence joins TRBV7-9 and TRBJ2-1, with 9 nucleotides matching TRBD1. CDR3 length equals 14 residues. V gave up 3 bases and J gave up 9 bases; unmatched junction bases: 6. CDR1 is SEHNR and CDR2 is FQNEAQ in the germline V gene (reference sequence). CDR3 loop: CASSFSGTGIEQFF. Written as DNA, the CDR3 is TGTGCCAGCAGCTTCTCCGGGACAGGGATTGAGCAGTTCTTC.

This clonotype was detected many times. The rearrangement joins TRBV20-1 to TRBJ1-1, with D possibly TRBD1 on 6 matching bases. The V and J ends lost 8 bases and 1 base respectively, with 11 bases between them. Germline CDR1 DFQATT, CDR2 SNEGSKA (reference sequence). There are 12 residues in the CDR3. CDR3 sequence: CSSGGWNTEAFF. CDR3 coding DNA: TGCAGTTCCGGGGGCTGGAACACTGAAGCTTTCTTT.

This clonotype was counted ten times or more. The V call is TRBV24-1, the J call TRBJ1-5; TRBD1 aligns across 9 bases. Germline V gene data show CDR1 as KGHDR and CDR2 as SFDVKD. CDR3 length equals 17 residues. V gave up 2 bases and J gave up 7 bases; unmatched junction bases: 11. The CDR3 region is CATSDSAEQGAGQPQHF. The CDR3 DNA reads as TGTGCCACCAGTGATTCCGCAGAACAGGGGGCGGGACAGCCCCAGCATTTT.

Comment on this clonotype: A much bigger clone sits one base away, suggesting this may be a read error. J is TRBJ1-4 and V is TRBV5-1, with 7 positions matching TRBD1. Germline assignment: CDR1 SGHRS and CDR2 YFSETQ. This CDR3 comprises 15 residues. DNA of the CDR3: TGCGCCTGCAGCCGGGCCGGGACAGAGAATGAAAAACTGTTTTTT. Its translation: CACSRAGTENEKLFF.

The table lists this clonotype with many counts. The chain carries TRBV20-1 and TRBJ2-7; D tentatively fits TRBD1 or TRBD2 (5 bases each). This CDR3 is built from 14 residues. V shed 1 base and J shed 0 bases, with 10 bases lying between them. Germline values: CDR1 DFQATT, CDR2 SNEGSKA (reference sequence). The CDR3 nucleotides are TGCAGTGCTAGAGGGGACGCCAGCTCCTACGAGCAGTACTTC. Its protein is CSARGDASSYEQYF.

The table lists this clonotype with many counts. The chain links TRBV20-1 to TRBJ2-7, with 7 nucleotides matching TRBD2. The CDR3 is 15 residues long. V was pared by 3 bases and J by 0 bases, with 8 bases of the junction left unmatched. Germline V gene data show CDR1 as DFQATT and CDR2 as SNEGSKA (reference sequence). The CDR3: CSASIDSGFSYEQYF. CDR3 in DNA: TGCAGTGCTAGTATTGATAGCGGGTTCTCCTACGAGCAGTACTTC.

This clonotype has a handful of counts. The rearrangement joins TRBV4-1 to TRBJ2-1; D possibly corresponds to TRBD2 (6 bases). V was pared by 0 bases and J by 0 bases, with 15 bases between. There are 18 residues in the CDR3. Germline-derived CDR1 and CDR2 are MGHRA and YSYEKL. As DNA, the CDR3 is TGCGCCAGCAGCCAAGAAATCCCGCGGGGCCTCTCCTACAATGAGCAGTTCTTC. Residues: CASSQEIPRGLSYNEQFF.

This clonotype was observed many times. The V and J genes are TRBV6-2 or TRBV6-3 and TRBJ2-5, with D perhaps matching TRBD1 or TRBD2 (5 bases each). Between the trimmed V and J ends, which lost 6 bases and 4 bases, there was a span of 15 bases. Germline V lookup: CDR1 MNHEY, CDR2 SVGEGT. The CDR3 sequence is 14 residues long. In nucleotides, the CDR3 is TGTGCCAGCAGCCGGACACCTGGGGGAGAGACCCAGTACTTC. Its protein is CASSRTPGGETQYF.

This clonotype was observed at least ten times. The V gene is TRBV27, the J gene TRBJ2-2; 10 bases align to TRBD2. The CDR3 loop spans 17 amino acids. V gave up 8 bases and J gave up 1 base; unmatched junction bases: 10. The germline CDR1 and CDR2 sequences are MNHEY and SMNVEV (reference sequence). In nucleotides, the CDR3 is TGTGCCAGCCAAGCCCAGGGACTAGCGTTGAACACCGGGGAGCTGTTTTTT. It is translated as CASQAQGLALNTGELFF.

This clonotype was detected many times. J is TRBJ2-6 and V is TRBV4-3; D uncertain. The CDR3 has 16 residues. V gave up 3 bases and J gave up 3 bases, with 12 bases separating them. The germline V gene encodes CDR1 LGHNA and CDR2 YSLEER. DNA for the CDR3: TGCGCCAGCAGCCAGGGCAACATAATTGGGGCCAACGTCCTGACTTTC. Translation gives CASSQGNIIGANVLTF.

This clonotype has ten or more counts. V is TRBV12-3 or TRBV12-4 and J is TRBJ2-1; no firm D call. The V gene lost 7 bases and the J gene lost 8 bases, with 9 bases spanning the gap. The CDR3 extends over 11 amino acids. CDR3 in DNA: TGTGCCAGCACTCGACGGGATGAGCAGTTCTTC. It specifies CASTRRDEQFF.

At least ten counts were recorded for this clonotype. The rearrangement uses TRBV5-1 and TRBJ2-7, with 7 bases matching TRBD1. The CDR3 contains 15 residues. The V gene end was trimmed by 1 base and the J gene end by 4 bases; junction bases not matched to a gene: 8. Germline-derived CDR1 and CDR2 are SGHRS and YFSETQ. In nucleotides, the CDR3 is TGCGCCAGCAGCTTGAGAACAGGGGAATTTTACGAGCAGTACTTC. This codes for CASSLRTGEFYEQYF.

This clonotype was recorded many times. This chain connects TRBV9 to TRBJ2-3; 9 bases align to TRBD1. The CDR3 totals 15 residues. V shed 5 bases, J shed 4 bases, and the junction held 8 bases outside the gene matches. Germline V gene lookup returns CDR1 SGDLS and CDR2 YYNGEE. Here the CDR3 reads CASSTGTGIADTQYF. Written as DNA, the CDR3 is TGTGCCAGCAGTACCGGGACAGGGATTGCAGATACGCAGTATTTT.

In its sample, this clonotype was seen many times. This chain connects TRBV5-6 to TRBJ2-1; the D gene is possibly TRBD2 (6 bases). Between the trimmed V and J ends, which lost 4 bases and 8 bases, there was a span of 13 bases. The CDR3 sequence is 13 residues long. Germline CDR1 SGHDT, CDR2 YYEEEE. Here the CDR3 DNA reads TGTGCCAGCAGCGTGGAGGGTTCCCATGAGCAGTTCTTC. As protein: CASSVEGSHEQFF.

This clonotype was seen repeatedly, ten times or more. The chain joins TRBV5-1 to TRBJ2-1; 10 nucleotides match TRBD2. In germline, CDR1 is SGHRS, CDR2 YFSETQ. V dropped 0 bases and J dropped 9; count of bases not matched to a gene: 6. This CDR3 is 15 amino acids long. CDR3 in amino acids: CASSLVSGGILEQFF. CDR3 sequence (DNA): TGCGCCAGCAGCTTGGTTAGCGGGGGGATTCTTGAGCAGTTCTTC. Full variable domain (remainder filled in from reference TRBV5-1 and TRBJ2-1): KAGVTQTPRYLIKTRGQQVTLSCSPISGHRSVSWYQQTPGQGLQFLFEYFSETQRNKGNFPGRFSGRQFSNSRSEMNVSTLELGDSALYLCASSLVSGGILEQFFGPGTRLTVL.

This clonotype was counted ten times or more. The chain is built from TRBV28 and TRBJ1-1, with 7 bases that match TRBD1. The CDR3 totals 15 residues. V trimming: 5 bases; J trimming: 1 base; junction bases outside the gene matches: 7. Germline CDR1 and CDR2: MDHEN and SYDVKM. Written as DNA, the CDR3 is TGTGCCAGCAGTCCACCGGGACAGCCGAACACTGAAGCTTTCTTT. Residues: CASSPPGQPNTEAFF.

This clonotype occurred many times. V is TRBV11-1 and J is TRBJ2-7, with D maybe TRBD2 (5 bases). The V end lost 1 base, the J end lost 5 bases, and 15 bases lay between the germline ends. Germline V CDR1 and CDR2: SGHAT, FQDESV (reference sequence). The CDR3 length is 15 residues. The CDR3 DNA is TGTGCCAGCAGCTTAGACGGCCGGCGGGTCCACGAGCAGTACTTC. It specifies CASSLDGRRVHEQYF.

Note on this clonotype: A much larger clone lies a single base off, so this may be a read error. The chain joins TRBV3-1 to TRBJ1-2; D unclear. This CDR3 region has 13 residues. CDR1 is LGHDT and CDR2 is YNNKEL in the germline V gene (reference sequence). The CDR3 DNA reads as TGTGCCAACAGCCAAGTGAACAGAGATGGCTACACCTTC. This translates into CANSQVNRDGYTF.

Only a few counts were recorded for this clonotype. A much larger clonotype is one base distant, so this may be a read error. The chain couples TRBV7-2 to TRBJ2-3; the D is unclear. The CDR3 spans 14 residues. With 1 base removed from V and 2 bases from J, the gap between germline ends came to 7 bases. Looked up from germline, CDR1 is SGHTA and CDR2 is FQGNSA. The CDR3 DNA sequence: TGTGCCAGCAGCTTAGGGATTAACACAGATACGCAGTATTTT. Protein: CASSLGINTDTQYF.

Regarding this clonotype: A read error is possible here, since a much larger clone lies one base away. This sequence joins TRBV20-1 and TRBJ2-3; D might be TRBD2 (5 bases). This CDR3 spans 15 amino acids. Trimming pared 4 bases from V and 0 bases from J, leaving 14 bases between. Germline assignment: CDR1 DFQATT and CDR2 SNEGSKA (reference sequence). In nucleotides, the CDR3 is TGCAGTGCTAACGGACTGTGGATTAGCACAGATACGCAGTATTTT. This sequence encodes CSANGLWISTDTQYF.

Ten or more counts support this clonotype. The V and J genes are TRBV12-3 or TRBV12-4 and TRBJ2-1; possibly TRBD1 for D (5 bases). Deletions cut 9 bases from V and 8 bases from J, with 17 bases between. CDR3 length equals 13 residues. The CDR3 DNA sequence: TGTGCCAGTTCGGTGGGGCCGGGCGATGAGCAGTTCTTC. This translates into CASSVGPGDEQFF.

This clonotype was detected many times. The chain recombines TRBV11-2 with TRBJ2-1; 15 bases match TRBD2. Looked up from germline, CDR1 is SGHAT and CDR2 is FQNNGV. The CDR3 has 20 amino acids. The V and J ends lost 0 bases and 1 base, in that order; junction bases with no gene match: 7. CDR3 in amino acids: CASSLDNGLAGGESYNEQFF. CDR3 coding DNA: TGTGCCAGCAGCTTAGATAATGGACTAGCGGGGGGGGAATCCTACAATGAGCAGTTCTTC.

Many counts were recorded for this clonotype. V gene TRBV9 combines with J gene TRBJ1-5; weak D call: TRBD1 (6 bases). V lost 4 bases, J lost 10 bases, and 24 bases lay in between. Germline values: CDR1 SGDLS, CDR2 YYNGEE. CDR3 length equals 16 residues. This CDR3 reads CASSREAGDLVLPQHF. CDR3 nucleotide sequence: TGTGCCAGCAGCCGCGAAGCAGGGGATCTCGTTCTTCCCCAGCATTTT.

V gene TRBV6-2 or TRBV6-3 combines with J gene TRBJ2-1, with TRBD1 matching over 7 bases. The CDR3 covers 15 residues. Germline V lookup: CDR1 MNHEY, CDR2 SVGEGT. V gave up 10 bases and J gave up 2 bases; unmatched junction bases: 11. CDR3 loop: CATKPGTAPYNEQFF. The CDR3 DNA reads TGTGCCACCAAACCCGGGACAGCTCCCTACAATGAGCAGTTCTTC.